The 6 T cell receptor beta chains presented below share a single source sample, sequenced in a study of cytomegalovirus exposure and HLA in healthy donors. PCR used 60 Vbeta primers and 13 Jbeta primers. Repertoires were generated with immunoSEQ multiplex PCR, while TCRdb's copy carries only in-frame clones and drops some. The sample has around 92,000 clones; approximately 72% are singletons. Material: PBMCs. These receptors originate from a woman in her seventies in good health and CMV-seropositive.

V usage is TRBV19 and J usage is TRBJ1-6; D is ambiguous. This CDR3 region has 17 residues. Per the germline V gene, CDR1 is LNHDA and CDR2 is SQIVND (reference sequence). Between the trimmed V and J ends, which lost 3 bases and 7 bases, there was a span of 19 bases. The CDR3 sequence: CASSIDREPATNSPLHF. For the CDR3, the DNA is TGTGCCAGTAGTATCGATCGGGAGCCAGCCACCAATTCACCCCTCCACTTT. The variable domain in full, completed from reference TRBV19 and TRBJ1-6, reads DGGITQSPKYLFRKEGQNVTLSCEQNLNHDAMYWYRQDPGQGLRLIYYSQIVNDFQKGDIAEGYSVSREKKESFPLTVTSAQKNPTAFYLCASSIDREPATNSPLHFGNGTRLTVT.

The V and J genes are TRBV5-6 and TRBJ2-7, with D perhaps TRBD2 (7 bases). Germline V gene lookup returns CDR1 SGHDT and CDR2 YYEEEE. This CDR3 is 15 amino acids long. Trimming cost V 0 bases and J 0 bases, with 10 bases left between them. CDR3: CASSLAGGSSYEQYF. DNA of the CDR3: TGTGCCAGCAGCTTGGCGGGGGGCAGCTCCTACGAGCAGTACTTC.

The chain is built from TRBV15 and TRBJ2-5; TRBD1 matches 11 bases. This CDR3 is built from 13 residues. Trimming removed 8 bases from V and 4 bases from J; junction bases left unmatched: 3. In germline, CDR1 is LNHNV, CDR2 YYDKDF (reference sequence). DNA of the CDR3: TGTGCCACCCGGGACAGGGGGGGAGAGACCCAGTACTTC. As protein: CATRDRGGETQYF.

The genes are TRBV28 and TRBJ2-3; 10 positions agree with TRBD2. Trimming cost V 3 bases and J 0 bases; bases outside gene matches: 6. This CDR3 has 17 residues. The V gene's germline CDR1 is MDHEN and CDR2 SYDVKM. The CDR3 DNA reads TGTGCCAGCAGTTTTCCCCTAGCGGGAGTTAGCACAGATACGCAGTATTTT. This translates into CASSFPLAGVSTDTQYF.

This clone occurred once. V is TRBV19 and J is TRBJ2-7; 7 bases agree with TRBD1. CDR3 length: 14 residues. Germline lookup yields CDR1 LNHDA and CDR2 SQIVND (reference sequence). Unmatched junction bases numbered 6, after V lost 3 bases and J lost 4 bases. CDR3 loop: CASSISGQLYEQYF. CDR3 sequence (DNA): TGTGCCAGTAGTATTTCGGGACAGCTATACGAGCAGTACTTC.

This clone was detected only once. The chain links TRBV28 to TRBJ2-5, with a tentative D call TRBD2 (5 bases). V was clipped by 6 bases and J by 4 bases, with 15 bases between them. Germline V lookup: CDR1 MDHEN, CDR2 SYDVKM. The CDR3 is made up of 14 amino acids. CDR3 DNA sequence: TGTGCCAGCAGCTTGACGGGAAGGAGAGAGACCCAGTACTTC. Translating it yields CASSLTGRRETQYF.